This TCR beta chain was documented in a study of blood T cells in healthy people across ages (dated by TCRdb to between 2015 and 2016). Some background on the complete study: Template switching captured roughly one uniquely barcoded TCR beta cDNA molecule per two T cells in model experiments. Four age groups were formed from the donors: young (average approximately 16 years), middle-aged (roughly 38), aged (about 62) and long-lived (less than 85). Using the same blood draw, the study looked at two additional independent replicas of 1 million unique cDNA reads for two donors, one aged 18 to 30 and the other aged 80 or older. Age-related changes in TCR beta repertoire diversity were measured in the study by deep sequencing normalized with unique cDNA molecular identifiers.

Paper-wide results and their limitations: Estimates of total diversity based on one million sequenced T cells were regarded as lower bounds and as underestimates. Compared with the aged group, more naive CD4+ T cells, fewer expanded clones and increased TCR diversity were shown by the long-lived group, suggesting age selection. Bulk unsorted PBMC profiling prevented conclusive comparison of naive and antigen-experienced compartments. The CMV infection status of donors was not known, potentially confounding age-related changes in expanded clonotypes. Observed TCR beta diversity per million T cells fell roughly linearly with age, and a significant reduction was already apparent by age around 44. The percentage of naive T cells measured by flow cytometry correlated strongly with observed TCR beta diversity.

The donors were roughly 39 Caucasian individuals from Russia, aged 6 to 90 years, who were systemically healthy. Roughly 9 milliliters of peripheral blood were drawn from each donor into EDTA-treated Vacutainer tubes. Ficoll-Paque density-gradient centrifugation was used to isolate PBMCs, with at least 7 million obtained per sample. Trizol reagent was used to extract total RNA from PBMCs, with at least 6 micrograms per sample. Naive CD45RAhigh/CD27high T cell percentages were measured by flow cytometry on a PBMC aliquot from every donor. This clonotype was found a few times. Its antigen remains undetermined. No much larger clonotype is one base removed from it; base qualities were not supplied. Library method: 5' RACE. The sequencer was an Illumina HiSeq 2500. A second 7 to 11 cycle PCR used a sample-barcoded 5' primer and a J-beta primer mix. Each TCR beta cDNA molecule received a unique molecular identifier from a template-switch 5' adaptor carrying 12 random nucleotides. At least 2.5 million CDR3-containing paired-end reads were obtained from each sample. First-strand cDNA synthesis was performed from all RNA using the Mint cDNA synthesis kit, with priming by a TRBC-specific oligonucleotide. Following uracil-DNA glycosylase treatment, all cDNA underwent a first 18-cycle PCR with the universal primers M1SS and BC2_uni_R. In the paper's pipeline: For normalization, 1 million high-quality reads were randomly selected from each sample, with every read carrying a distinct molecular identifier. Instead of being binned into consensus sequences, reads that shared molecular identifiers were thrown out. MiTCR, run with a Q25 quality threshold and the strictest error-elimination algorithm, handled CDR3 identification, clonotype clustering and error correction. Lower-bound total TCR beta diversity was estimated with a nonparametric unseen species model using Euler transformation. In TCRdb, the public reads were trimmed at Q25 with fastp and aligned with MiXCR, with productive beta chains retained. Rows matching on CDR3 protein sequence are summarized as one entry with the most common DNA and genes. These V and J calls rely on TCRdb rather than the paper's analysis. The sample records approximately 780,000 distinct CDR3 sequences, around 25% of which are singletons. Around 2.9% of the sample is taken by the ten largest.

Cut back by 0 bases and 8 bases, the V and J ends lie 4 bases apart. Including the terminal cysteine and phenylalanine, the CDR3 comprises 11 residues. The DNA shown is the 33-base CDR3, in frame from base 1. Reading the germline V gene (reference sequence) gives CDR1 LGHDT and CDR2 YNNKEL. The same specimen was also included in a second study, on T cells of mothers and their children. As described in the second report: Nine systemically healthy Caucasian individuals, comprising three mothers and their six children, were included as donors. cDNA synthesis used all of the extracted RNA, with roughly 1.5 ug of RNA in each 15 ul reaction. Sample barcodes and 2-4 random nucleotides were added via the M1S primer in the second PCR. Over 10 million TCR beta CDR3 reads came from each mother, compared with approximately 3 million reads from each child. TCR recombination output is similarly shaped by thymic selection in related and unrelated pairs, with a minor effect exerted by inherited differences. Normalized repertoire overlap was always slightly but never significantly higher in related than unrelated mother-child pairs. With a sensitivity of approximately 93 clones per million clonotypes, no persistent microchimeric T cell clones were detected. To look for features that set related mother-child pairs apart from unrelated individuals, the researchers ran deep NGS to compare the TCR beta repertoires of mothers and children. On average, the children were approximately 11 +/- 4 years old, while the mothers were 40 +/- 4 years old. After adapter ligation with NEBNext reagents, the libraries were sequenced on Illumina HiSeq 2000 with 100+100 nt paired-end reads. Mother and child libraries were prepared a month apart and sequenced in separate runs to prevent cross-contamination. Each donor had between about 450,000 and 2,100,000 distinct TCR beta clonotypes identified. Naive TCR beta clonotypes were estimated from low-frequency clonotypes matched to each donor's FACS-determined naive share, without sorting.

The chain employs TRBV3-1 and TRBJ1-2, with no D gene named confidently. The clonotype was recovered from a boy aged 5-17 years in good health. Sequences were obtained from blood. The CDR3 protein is CASSQDLGYTF. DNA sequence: TGTGCCAGCAGCCAAGATCTCGGCTACACCTTC.